This record looks at one T cell receptor (beta chain) sequence and its context. Antigen unknown. V dropped 0 bases and J dropped 1 base, with 7 bases sitting between them. There are 15 residues in the CDR3. Germline-derived CDR1 and CDR2 are SGHTA and FQGNSA. The record originates from a study of T cell clones after liver transplantation. Overall study: Standard immunosuppression, with no induction, continued until 12-24 months after transplant. Notes on the study in general: Donor-reactive sequences fell more than third party-reactive ones, suggesting partial deletion. Conclusions were preliminary, with small, heterogeneous patient groups.

The data were produced by immunoSEQ multiplex PCR, yet TCRdb's version contains in-frame clones alone and is incomplete. Of about 58,000 clones listed, about two thirds are singletons. The sample in question was CD4+ T cells from blood, obtained at the approximately 15-month timepoint. The rearrangement links TRBV7-2 to TRBJ2-4; D is unclear. The sequence came from a human patient who received a liver transplant. Some T cells may arise from the graft donor. The CDR3 sequence is CASSLASQAKNIQYF. CDR3 coding DNA: TGTGCCAGCAGCTTAGCGTCCCAGGCCAAAAACATTCAGTACTTC.